This TCR beta chain is from a study of CD8+ T cells in alopecia areata listed by TCRdb under 2018. About the study as a whole: The treated patients, all with moderate-to-severe alopecia areata, were enrolled in an open-label pilot trial of oral tofacitinib given at 5 to 10 mg twice daily. Patients stayed on tofacitinib for 6 to 18 months and then had 6 months of follow-up off drug so that delayed response and recurrence could be assessed. In treated patients, disease severity was measured using the SALT score, which gives the percentage of scalp surface area affected. The study used high-throughput TCRbeta sequencing to examine T cell clonal expansion in alopecia areata, in both the C3H/HeJ mouse model and human patients. On the human side, TCRbeta sequencing was run on scalp tissue and on sorted CD4+ and CD8+ peripheral blood T cells from healthy controls and from alopecia areata patients with either patchy or totalis/universalis disease. Tofacitinib-treated patients had biopsies at baseline and at 4 and 24 weeks of treatment, with a later scalp biopsy in several patients. Scalp clonality was compared among normal scalp (n=4), patchy alopecia areata scalp (n=8), and alopecia totalis/universalis scalp (n=8). RNA was obtained with the PAXgene miRNA kit for fixed scalp, the miRNeasy kit for PBMCs, and the RNeasy kit for mouse skin. immunoSEQ multiplex PCR using 35 Vbeta forward primers and 13 Jbeta reverse primers was used to amplify TCRbeta CDR3 regions. The full study reports these points: Shared TCR sequences between patients were less evident than in mice, which may be partly attributable to HLA diversity in the patient population. Many expanded lesional clones persisted in scalp and blood during tofacitinib treatment, which may partly explain relapse after stopping treatment. Because the treated cohort was small and included a single nonresponder, larger studies are needed to assess links between baseline CD8+ expansion and response. Unlike mouse skin, where gammadelta T cells dominate, normal human skin contains resident alphabeta T cells that get sequenced too, which complicates analysis of the scalp TCR repertoire. Compared with normal scalp, lesional scalp had higher clonality and more expanded CD8+ clones, particularly in alopecia totalis/universalis, a pattern that suggests antigenic drive. Tofacitinib significantly decreased scalp clonality and the number of expanded CD8+ clones among the top 100 scalp clones.

The time point tag for this specimen amounts to: less than 25 weeks on oral tofacitinib. According to the study, the label for this sample's treatment or condition signals: oral pan-JAK inhibitor, 5-10 mg twice daily. Peripheral blood and lesional scalp punch biopsies were obtained from patients with alopecia areata. PBMCs were separated by density centrifugation and stained for CD3, CD4 and CD8, after which CD4+ and CD8+ T cells were sorted on a FACSAria. In this sample, this clone turned up a few times. Which antigen it targets is not known. The input lacks base qualities; no much larger clone sits a single base away. From the cysteine up to the phenylalanine, the CDR3 has a length of 13 residues. The CDR3 DNA has 39 bases and is translated from base 1. V was cut back by 5 bases and J by 6 bases, leaving a gap of 13 bases between them. The germline V gene yields SQVTM for CDR1 and ANQGSEA for CDR2.

The method was the immunoSEQ multiplex PCR assay. RNA was extracted from all samples and reverse transcribed into cDNA, which served as template for TCR sequencing. First-strand cDNA was synthesized using SuperScript III with a 2:1 mix of oligo-dT and random hexamers. A synthetic immune receptor repertoire was used to assess amplification bias, and residual bias was removed computationally. In the source study's methods: Raw reads were preprocessed to remove errors, and CDR3 was defined by IMGT conventions from the conserved cysteine to phenylalanine. To get clonality, Shannon entropy was normalized by log2 of the number of productive unique TCRs and the result was subtracted from 1. CD4 or CD8 identity of scalp clones was inferred by cross-referencing scalp TCRbeta sequences with sorted blood CD4 and CD8 repertoires. Here the immuneACCESS table is served through TCRdb, limited to in-frame sequences with V and J called. Missing clones are a known gap in these copies; in checked studies unresolved V genes cover under half, and the rest lacks a known reason. D and trimming were read from the DNA, whereas the V and J calls and clone size are those reported in that table. Recorded for this sample are roughly 200,000 clones; about 53% of them occurred a single time. In total, the top ten clones hold roughly a tenth of the sample.

The rearranged segments are TRBV29-1 and TRBJ2-2; the D element could tentatively be TRBD1 or TRBD2, as 5 bases agree for each. This sequence originates from a human donor with alopecia areata. The material was CD8+ T cells sorted from blood, obtained at week 24, from a patient treated with tofacitinib. The CDR3 protein sequence reads: CSVRGSGPGELFF. Read as DNA, the sequence is TGCAGCGTTCGCGGATCGGGGCCCGGGGAGCTGTTTTTT.